These 28 T cell receptor beta chains were sequenced from one sample in a study of T cell responses to AZD1222 COVID-19 vaccine. The table came from immunoSEQ multiplex PCR; TCRdb's copy has only in-frame clones and leaves some out. This table holds 90,000 to 110,000 clones, more than 70% found once. This sample comprised peripheral blood, obtained on day 0 of AZD1222 vaccination. The receptor source for this set is an adult in good health.

The rearrangement uses TRBV10-3 and TRBJ1-5, with 7 bases lining up with TRBD1. V dropped 10 bases and J dropped 4; count of bases not matched to a gene: 4. The V gene's germline CDR1 is ENHRY and CDR2 SYGVKD. The CDR3 is 12 residues long. The CDR3 nucleotides read TGTGCCAGCCGACAGGGAAATCAGCCCCAGCATTTT. Its translation: CASRQGNQPQHF.

This clone has only one observation. This sequence joins TRBV7-9 and TRBJ1-2; perhaps TRBD1 as D (5 bases). Germline values: CDR1 SEHNR, CDR2 FQNEAQ (reference sequence). The CDR3 loop spans 13 amino acids. V dropped 5 bases and J dropped 4 bases, with 11 bases sitting between them. CDR3 loop: CASSPDRSYGYTF. The CDR3 bases are TGTGCCAGCAGCCCAGACAGAAGCTATGGCTACACCTTC.

This chain uses TRBV7-8 with TRBJ1-2; TRBD1 matches 10 bases. The CDR3 runs to 14 residues. V shed 4 bases, J shed 10 bases, and the junction held 9 bases outside the gene matches. CDR1 and CDR2 (germline): SGHVS, FQNEAQ. CDR3 in amino acids: CASSSRGQGLFYTF. DNA for the CDR3: TGTGCCAGCAGCTCTAGGGGACAGGGGCTATTCTACACCTTC.

This chain connects TRBV9 to TRBJ1-1; no reliable D call. V lost 1 base and J 3 bases, leaving 7 bases between the germline ends. This CDR3 contains 13 residues. In germline, CDR1 is SGDLS, CDR2 YYNGEE. The CDR3: CASSVFGDTEAFF. In nucleotides, the CDR3 is TGTGCCAGCAGCGTATTCGGGGACACTGAAGCTTTCTTT.

The V and J genes are TRBV18 and TRBJ1-5; D is uncertain. The germline V gene encodes CDR1 KGHSH and CDR2 LQKENI. There are 14 residues in the CDR3. Trimming took off 2 bases at V and 4 bases at J, with 9 bases between the two ends. The CDR3 is CASSPAADNQPQHF. The CDR3 coding sequence is TGTGCCAGCTCACCAGCGGCAGATAATCAGCCCCAGCATTTT.

The chain links TRBV6-2 or TRBV6-3 to TRBJ1-2; no definite D call. Germline CDR1 and CDR2: MNHEY and SVGEGT. Trimming took off 7 bases at V and 8 bases at J, with 8 bases between the two ends. This CDR3 has 10 amino acids. The CDR3: CASTPRGYTF. DNA for the CDR3: TGTGCCAGCACCCCAAGGGGCTACACCTTC.

The chain joins TRBV6-1 to TRBJ1-5, with D possibly being TRBD1 (5 bases). V was shortened by 4 bases and J by 2 bases, with 24 bases between the two germline ends. Germline V lookup: CDR1 MNHNS, CDR2 SASEGT. The CDR3 covers 19 residues. In DNA, the CDR3 is TGTGCCAGCAGTGTCGTTAATAGGGGTGGGGCGCGAGGCAATCAGCCCCAGCATTTT. It yields the protein CASSVVNRGGARGNQPQHF.

This sequence joins TRBV15 and TRBJ1-6, with a weak D call TRBD1 (5 bases). CDR1 LNHNV and CDR2 YYDKDF come from the germline V gene (reference sequence). The V end was cut by 2 bases, the J end by 8 bases, with 13 bases between. The CDR3 loop spans 15 amino acids. The CDR3 here is CATSRNTGNHSPLHF. Written as DNA, the CDR3 is TGTGCCACCAGCAGAAACACAGGAAACCATTCACCCCTCCACTTT.

The chain combines TRBV7-9 with TRBJ2-1; D is unclear. Trimming shortened V by 3 bases and J by 3 bases, and 6 bases separated the two germline ends. Germline V gene lookup returns CDR1 SEHNR and CDR2 FQNEAQ (reference sequence). The CDR3 is 13 residues long. Written as DNA, the CDR3 is TGTGCCAGCAGCTTGAACGTCTACAATGAGCAGTTCTTC. Translating gives CASSLNVYNEQFF.

V is TRBV7-2 and J is TRBJ2-7, with 10 nucleotides matching TRBD1. Germline values: CDR1 SGHTA, CDR2 FQGNSA. V lost 4 bases to trimming and J lost 7 bases; unmatched junction nucleotides: 7. This CDR3 has 14 residues. CDR3 protein: CASSSRDRGGEQYF. The DNA for the CDR3 is TGTGCCAGCAGCTCAAGGGACAGGGGTGGTGAGCAGTACTTC.

The table lists this clone with a few counts. The chain links TRBV12-3 or TRBV12-4 to TRBJ2-7; D gene uncertain. V dropped 4 bases and J dropped 2 bases, with 6 bases sitting between them. CDR3 size: 12 residues. The CDR3 protein is CASSSSAYEQYF. The CDR3, as DNA: TGTGCCAGCAGTTCCTCCGCCTACGAGCAGTACTTC.

This chain links TRBV9 with TRBJ1-2, with unresolved D. There are 16 residues in the CDR3. The V end lost 0 bases, the J end lost 7 bases, and 19 bases lay between the germline ends. In germline, CDR1 is SGDLS, CDR2 YYNGEE. The CDR3 reads CASSVAGHPLSIGYTF. The CDR3, as DNA: TGTGCCAGCAGCGTAGCTGGGCACCCCCTTTCTATTGGCTACACCTTC.

The chain combines TRBV30 with TRBJ2-3; 7 bases fit TRBD2. CDR1 and CDR2 from the germline V gene are GTSNPN and SVGIG (reference sequence). This CDR3 contains 10 residues. J lost 5 bases, V lost 7 bases, and 0 bases had no gene match. The CDR3, as DNA: TGTGCCTCGGGGGGAGATACGCAGTATTTT. Translating it yields CASGGDTQYF.

The CDR3 region is CATSDRTGGGDQPQHF. In DNA, the CDR3 is TGTGCCACCAGTGACCGAACAGGGGGCGGAGATCAGCCCCAGCATTTT. This chain uses TRBV24-1 with TRBJ1-5, with TRBD1 identical over 9 bases. CDR3 size: 16 residues. Germline lookup yields CDR1 KGHDR and CDR2 SFDVKD. The ends lost 4 bases at V and 5 bases at J; junction bases unmatched: 8.

This chain links TRBV1 with TRBJ1-3; the table's D call, TRBD1, has no DNA check behind it. TRBV1 is described as a pseudogene. This CDR3 contains 14 residues. The DNA of the CDR3 is TGCACCAGCAGCCAGACAAGATCTGGAAACACCATATATTTT. Protein sequence: CTSSQTRSGNTIYF.

The CDR3 spells CASSSDPVGNQPQHF. The CDR3 DNA reads TGTGCCAGCAGTTCTGACCCTGTGGGGAATCAGCCCCAGCATTTT. The rearrangement uses TRBV2 and TRBJ1-5; D unclear. V was pared by 5 bases and J by 4 bases, with 15 bases between. The CDR3 has 15 amino acids. The germline CDR1 and CDR2 sequences are SNHLY and FYNNEI.

This sequence joins TRBV24-1 and TRBJ2-5; the match to TRBD1 covers 10 bases. V gave up 1 base and J gave up 3 bases; unmatched junction bases: 4. This CDR3 is built from 16 residues. Germline lookup yields CDR1 KGHDR and CDR2 SFDVKD. Here the CDR3 reads CATSDFAGTGEETQYF. The CDR3 nucleotides are TGTGCCACCAGTGATTTCGCCGGGACAGGGGAAGAGACCCAGTACTTC.

This clone turned up a few times. V usage is TRBV18 and J usage is TRBJ1-2; 7 bases agree with TRBD1. From germline, CDR1 is KGHSH and CDR2 LQKENI. Germline trimming cut 0 bases from V and 8 bases from J; bases unmatched to any gene: 0. CDR3 length equals 12 residues. CDR3: CASSPPDRGYTF. The CDR3 DNA reads TGTGCCAGCTCACCACCGGACAGGGGCTACACCTTC.

The chain links TRBV5-1 to TRBJ2-3; either TRBD1 or TRBD2 may supply D (5 bases each). Germline V CDR1 and CDR2: SGHRS, YFSETQ. This CDR3 has 13 residues. With 4 bases removed from V and 2 bases from J, the gap between germline ends came to 8 bases. Written as DNA, the CDR3 is TGCGCCAGCAGCAGGGACGCCACAGATACGCAGTATTTT. Its translation is CASSRDATDTQYF.

CDR3 loop: CASRQGASRYNEQFF. The CDR3 nucleotides read TGTGCCAGCCGGCAAGGTGCGTCCAGGTACAATGAGCAGTTCTTC. The chain joins TRBV2 to TRBJ2-1; D ambiguous. CDR1 and CDR2 (germline): SNHLY, FYNNEI. V lost 8 bases, J lost 4 bases, and 18 bases lay in between. The length of the CDR3 is 15 residues.

The CDR3 sequence: CASSPGEGLGTEAFF. The CDR3 DNA is TGCGCCAGCAGCCCGGGGGAGGGGCTAGGAACTGAAGCTTTCTTT. V is TRBV5-1 and J is TRBJ1-1, with D possibly being TRBD1 (5 bases). The CDR3 loop spans 15 amino acids. Trimming left V 4 bases short and J 5 bases short, with 18 bases between. Germline V CDR1 and CDR2: SGHRS, YFSETQ.

The J gene is TRBJ2-5, the V gene TRBV7-9; 8 bases fit TRBD2. Germline V gene lookup returns CDR1 SEHNR and CDR2 FQNEAQ (reference sequence). V dropped 5 bases and J dropped 4; count of bases not matched to a gene: 3. This CDR3 contains 13 residues. The chain's CDR3 is CASSGSGGETQYF. The CDR3 DNA reads as TGTGCCAGCAGCGGAAGCGGGGGAGAGACCCAGTACTTC.

The V and J genes are TRBV25-1 and TRBJ1-2; 8 bases line up with TRBD1. The CDR3 covers 16 residues. Per the germline V gene, CDR1 is MGHDK and CDR2 is SYGVNS. The junction had 8 bases not matched to a gene; V was cut back by 3 bases and J by 2 bases. CDR3 sequence reads: CASSEGRGLRNYGYTF. In DNA form, the CDR3 reads TGTGCCAGCAGTGAGGGCAGGGGGCTAAGGAACTATGGCTACACCTTC.

The chain joins TRBV6-5 to TRBJ2-7; 7 bases are a match to TRBD1. Germline CDR1 MNHEY, CDR2 SVGAGI. The CDR3 spans 14 residues. J was trimmed by 5 bases and V by 6 bases; bases with no gene match: 10. In nucleotides, the CDR3 is TGTGCCAGCAGCGACGGGACAGTTGGCCACGAGCAGTACGTC. Protein sequence: CASSDGTVGHEQYV.

This clone has a single count. The chain is built from TRBV2 and TRBJ2-1; 11 nucleotides align to TRBD2. After removal of 6 bases from V and 10 bases from J, the junction contained 14 bases not matched to a gene. Germline V lookup: CDR1 SNHLY, CDR2 FYNNEI. This CDR3 has 16 amino acids. The CDR3 nucleotides are TGTGCCAGCAGGTTTAGCGGGGGGGCCTCTTTTGGGGAGCAGTTCTTC. Translating gives CASRFSGGASFGEQFF.

This clone was seen just once. The chain couples TRBV19 to TRBJ1-2; D ambiguous. Trimming shortened V by 5 bases and J by 4 bases, and 17 bases separated the two germline ends. Germline loops: CDR1 LNHDA, CDR2 SQIVND (reference sequence). This CDR3 is built from 15 residues. This CDR3 reads CASSLQNPRIYGYTF. CDR3 DNA: TGTGCCAGTAGTTTACAGAACCCCCGAATCTATGGCTACACCTTC.

This chain joins TRBV2 and TRBJ1-5; 10 bases are a match to TRBD1. CDR1 and CDR2 (germline): SNHLY, FYNNEI. The junction had 11 bases not matched to a gene; V was cut back by 7 bases and J by 11 bases. The length of the CDR3 is 14 residues. The CDR3: CASTLDRGIRTQHF. The CDR3 coding sequence is TGTGCCAGCACCCTGGACAGGGGGATAAGGACCCAGCATTTT.

The chain links TRBV5-4 to TRBJ2-4; 7 bases match TRBD1. With V trimmed by 3 bases and J by 6 bases, 6 bases remained unmatched. The CDR3 extends over 14 amino acids. The V gene's germline CDR1 is SGHNT and CDR2 YYREEE (reference sequence). CDR3 DNA: TGTGCCAGCAGCTGGGGGACAGCAATAAACATTCAGTACTTC. Its translation is CASSWGTAINIQYF.